This is a list of T cell receptor beta chains from one sample in a study of shared clonotypes between healthy human individuals. The repertoire was sequenced with immunoSEQ multiplex PCR; TCRdb's copy has only in-frame clones and lacks some. The sample has approximately 710,000 clones; about 90% are singletons. The sample comprised memory CD8+ T cells from PBMCs. These receptors were obtained from a man in his late teens or twenties in good health. Some clones in this sample may be carry-over from other donors' samples. Both conserved end residues are part of each CDR3. D genes are given only for firm matches. Some rows mark clone size as missing; the rest say once, few, many or name a class of expanded clone.

TRBJ2-7 TRBV4-3 - once CASSQDGRLREQYF TGCGCCAGCAGCCAAGACGGGCGCTTGAGAGAGCAGTACTTC
TRBJ2-7 TRBV2 - - CASGVTERYEQYF TGTGCCAGCGGGGTGACGGAGCGCTACGAGCAGTACTTC
TRBJ2-7 TRBV19 - - CASSIRDDEQYF TGTGCCAGTAGTATCCGCGACGACGAGCAGTACTTC
TRBJ2-7 TRBV5-4 TRBD1 once CASSLKGQRYEQYF TGTGCCAGCAGCTTGAAGGGACAGCGCTACGAGCAGTACTTC
TRBJ1-2 TRBV6-9 - - CASSHNGYTF TGTGCCAGCAGTCACAATGGCTACACCTTC
TRBJ2-1 TRBV5-4 - - CASSPFWRSSYNEQFF TGTGCCAGCAGTCCCTTTTGGCGGAGCTCCTACAATGAGCAGTTCTTC
TRBJ1-4 TRBV7-9 - few CATNSGEKLFF TGTGCCACCAATAGCGGTGAAAAACTGTTTTTT
TRBJ1-3 TRBV27 - - CASSLGGSGNTIYF TGTGCCAGCAGTTTGGGAGGCTCTGGAAACACCATATATTTT
TRBJ2-3 TRBV9 TRBD1 - CASSVKDRGGADTQYF TGTGCCAGCAGCGTAAAAGACAGGGGTGGAGCAGATACGCAGTATTTT
TRBJ2-1 TRBV25-1 TRBD2 - CASIQLGGRDNEQFF TGTGCCAGCATCCAATTAGGCGGGAGGGACAATGAGCAGTTCTTC
TRBJ2-7 TRBV6-5 TRBD1 - CASKFSGTAYEQYF TGTGCCAGCAAATTTTCCGGGACAGCCTACGAGCAGTACTTC
TRBJ2-1 TRBV4-1 TRBD2 once CASRSPGWSSGNEQFF TGCGCCAGCAGATCCCCGGGTTGGTCTAGCGGCAATGAGCAGTTCTTC
TRBJ2-1 TRBV27 - few CASSLYRGNEQFF TGTGCCAGCAGTTTATACCGGGGCAATGAGCAGTTCTTC
TRBJ1-2 TRBV28 - - CASSLKGAYGYTF TGTGCCAGCAGTTTAAAAGGAGCCTATGGCTACACCTTC
TRBJ1-2 TRBV7-3 - - CASSLIGDPGYTF TGTGCCAGCAGCTTAATCGGGGACCCTGGCTACACCTTC
TRBJ2-3 TRBV6-4 TRBD2 many CASSETGGPDTQYF TGTGCCAGCAGTGAAACGGGAGGGCCAGATACGCAGTATTTT
TRBJ2-2 TRBV5-1 - - CASSVSGTWGTAGELFF TGCGCCAGCAGCGTCTCCGGGACATGGGGCACAGCCGGGGAGCTGTTTTTT
TRBJ2-5 TRBV29-1 - few CSVEITRQETQYF TGCAGCGTTGAAATAACACGGCAAGAGACCCAGTACTTC
TRBJ2-7 TRBV5-6 - - CASTGPVPATYEQYF TGTGCCAGCACAGGTCCCGTCCCCGCCACCTACGAGCAGTACTTC
TRBJ2-7 TRBV6-5 - - CASRWARGQYEQYF TGTGCCAGCAGATGGGCACGGGGGCAGTACGAGCAGTACTTC
TRBJ2-7 TRBV28 - - CASSFLLLRDEQYF TGTGCCAGCAGTTTTTTGCTCCTTCGCGACGAGCAGTACTTC
TRBJ1-1 TRBV28 - - CASSPQGLEAFF TGTGCCAGCAGTCCTCAGGGTCTCGAAGCTTTCTTT
TRBJ2-5 TRBV7-9 TRBD1 - CASSFRQGRNETQYF TGTGCCAGCAGCTTTCGACAGGGCAGGAATGAGACCCAGTACTTC
TRBJ2-7 TRBV7-3 TRBD1 - CASSPRDRVGLEQYF TGTGCCAGCAGCCCGAGGGACAGGGTCGGACTCGAGCAGTACTTC
TRBJ2-7 TRBV9 TRBD1 once CASSGEIQGGEQYF TGTGCCAGCAGCGGCGAGATACAGGGGGGCGAGCAGTACTTC
TRBJ2-5 TRBV5-8 TRBD1 - CASTSDRGLETQYF TGTGCCAGCACCTCCGACAGGGGGCTAGAGACCCAGTACTTC
TRBJ1-1 TRBV4-1 - once CASSQVGPNTEAFF TGCGCCAGCAGCCAAGTCGGTCCCAACACTGAAGCTTTCTTT
TRBJ1-4 TRBV18 - - CASSLQGVGEKLFF TGTGCCAGCTCACTACAGGGAGTGGGTGAAAAACTGTTTTTT
TRBJ1-1 TRBV11-3 - - CASSPRENTEAFF TGTGCCAGCAGTCCAAGGGAGAACACTGAAGCTTTCTTT
TRBJ1-5 TRBV28 - - CASSTNQPQHF TGTGCCAGCAGTACGAATCAGCCCCAGCATTTT
TRBJ2-7 TRBV7-9 - - CASSLAEAATYEQYF TGTGCCAGCAGCTTAGCGGAGGCCGCGACCTACGAGCAGTACTTC
TRBJ1-5 TRBV19 - few CASSASGLQPQHF TGTGCCAGTAGTGCGTCAGGCTTACAGCCCCAGCATTTT
TRBJ2-2 TRBV27 - - CASSFVAVRGTGELFF TGTGCCAGCAGTTTTGTAGCGGTACGAGGCACCGGGGAGCTGTTTTTT
TRBJ2-1 TRBV7-9 TRBD2 - CASSLYAPSGFRRDEQFF TGTGCCAGCAGCTTATATGCTCCTAGCGGTTTTCGTCGGGATGAGCAGTTCTTC
TRBJ1-4 TRBV9 TRBD1 - CASSEGQGALEKLFF TGTGCCAGCAGCGAGGGACAGGGGGCTTTAGAAAAACTGTTTTTT
TRBJ2-1 TRBV5-1 TRBD2 - CASSLGGLAAYNEQFF TGCGCCAGCAGCTTGGGTGGACTAGCGGCTTACAATGAGCAGTTCTTC
TRBJ2-5 TRBV27 - - CASSGGLGQETQYF TGTGCCAGCAGCGGGGGTTTAGGCCAAGAGACCCAGTACTTC
TRBJ2-4 TRBV5-6 - - CASSLEMEAKNIQYF TGTGCCAGCAGCTTGGAAATGGAGGCCAAAAACATTCAGTACTTC
TRBJ1-1 TRBV18 - - CASSPGVGTWAFF TGTGCCAGCTCACCAGGGGTCGGGACATGGGCTTTCTTT
TRBJ1-1 TRBV4-1 TRBD1 - CASSQDLSPRTGRMNTEAFF TGCGCCAGCAGCCAAGATCTTAGTCCCCGGACAGGGAGAATGAACACTGAAGCTTTCTTT
TRBJ2-1 TRBV13 TRBD1 - CASSPPTGYNEQFF TGTGCCAGCAGTCCCCCGACAGGGTACAATGAGCAGTTCTTC
TRBJ1-3 TRBV4-1 - many CASSQVFLSGNTIYF TGCGCCAGCAGCCAAGTCTTCCTCTCTGGAAACACCATATATTTT